Listed below are T cell receptor beta chains from one sample, sequenced in a study of T-cell memory formation after mild COVID-19. From the 5' RACE reads, TCRdb called clonotypes with MiXCR, one entry per CDR3 protein. The sample records over 300,000 distinct CDR3 sequences, roughly 19% being singletons. Sequencing was done on a sample of PBMCs or a T cell subset sorted from them (not recorded which). The receptor source for this set is a man between 18 and 35 years old who had mild COVID-19 (a few samples of this study predate the infection). Cell type and time point are not known. The CDR3 runs from the conserved cysteine through the conserved F or W. The order of the fields is V gene, CDR3 protein.

>TRBV20-1
CSARGSGTDEQYF
>TRBV6-5
CASSAIRTSGGYSYNEQFF
>TRBV11-3
CASSLVKDGADTQYF
>TRBV20-1
CSAIQGARYGYTF
>TRBV7-2
CASSLVMGQESRSGANVLTF
>TRBV5-1
CASSTGLSITDTQYF
>TRBV6-2/TRBV6-3
CASSYPPETQYF
>TRBV7-8
CASSHWGQATSYEQYF
>TRBV4-1
CASSQELNQPQHF
>TRBV7-2
CASSMAPGTEQFF
>TRBV7-9
CASSRDRMGEQFF
>TRBV28
CASSSVEGHQPQHF
>TRBV7-2
CASSRDRAGEQFF
>TRBV12-3/TRBV12-4
CASSLGDSSLGYTF
>TRBV12-3/TRBV12-4
CASSLAPLGMEAFF
>TRBV15
CATFSGLAGGLGTGELFF
>TRBV5-6
CASSLPDRDGYTF
>TRBV4-1
CASSQVVGGDREQYF
>TRBV4-1
CASSQGTSRGRGYGYTF
>TRBV4-1
CASSQVSGGNTIYF
>TRBV28
CASSWAGHNSPLHF
>TRBV7-9
CASSLGPTGKYGYTF
>TRBV28
CASHSGGNGYTF
>TRBV10-3
CAIRDGGTNTEAFF
>TRBV4-1
CASSQDWSIRGAENTEAFF
>TRBV6-2/TRBV6-3
CASSSRATGPFGEQYF
>TRBV5-6
CASSIGRKAQYF
>TRBV6-2/TRBV6-3
CASSWTGSTDTQYF
>TRBV5-6
CASSNPGTSGDNEQFF
>TRBV5-1
CASSLVAGGAYEQYF